The rows below give T cell receptor beta chains drawn from one sample of a study of cytomegalovirus exposure and HLA in healthy donors. Sequencing was performed with immunoSEQ multiplex PCR; in TCRdb, only in-frame clones are kept and a portion is missing. The sample lists 100,000 to 150,000 clones; more than 75% were seen once. Sequenced input: PBMCs. The receptor source for this set is a man younger than 35 in good health and CMV-seronegative. CDR3s include the opening cysteine and the closing phenylalanine or tryptophan. Each record gives: CDR3 length, D gene, clone size, J gene, V gene, CDR3 DNA, CDR3 protein. The D gene is left open where the match is weak. Not all rows give a size; the values are once, few, many and, for expanded clones, a class.

>15|.|.|TRBJ1-6|TRBV7-2
TGTGCCAGCAGCTTAACCCTAGGGGTTGATTCACCCCTCCACTTT
CASSLTLGVDSPLHF
>15|TRBD1|.|TRBJ2-1|TRBV5-1
TGCGCCAGCAGGGGGTCCGGGACAGGGGGCGGTGAGCAGTTCTTC
CASRGSGTGGGEQFF
>14|.|.|TRBJ1-6|TRBV10-3
TGTGCCATCACTGCGGGCTCCTATAATTCACCCCTCCACTTT
CAITAGSYNSPLHF
>12|.|few|TRBJ2-2|TRBV18
TGTGCCAGCTCACCCAGAGGCGGGGAGCTGTTTTTT
CASSPRGGELFF
>13|.|.|TRBJ2-1|TRBV18
TGTGCCAGCTCACCACCAACAGTTAATGAGCAGTTCTTC
CASSPPTVNEQFF
>12|.|.|TRBJ1-2|TRBV7-8
TGTGCCAGCAGCTACCCAGGCTATGGCTACACCTTC
CASSYPGYGYTF
>14|TRBD2|.|TRBJ2-7|TRBV29-1
TGCAGCGTCCGAGTTAGCGGGGGAGACTACGAGCAGTACTTC
CSVRVSGGDYEQYF
>15|TRBD2|.|TRBJ2-1|TRBV27
TGTGCCAGCACCCGCTCGGGCGGGAGGTTTTATGAGCAGTTCTTC
CASTRSGGRFYEQFF
>13|.|few|TRBJ1-1|TRBV6-5
TGTGCCAGTAGTGGGGGGGCGAACACTGAAGCTTTCTTT
CASSGGANTEAFF
>16|TRBD1|.|TRBJ1-1|TRBV27
TGTGCCAGCAGTTTACGGACAGGGAGTGAGAACACTGAAGCTTTCTTT
CASSLRTGSENTEAFF
>18|TRBD2|.|TRBJ2-3|TRBV7-9
TGTGCCAGCAGCTTAGAAGGCGGGGGGCTAGTGTTCACAGATACGCAGTATTTT
CASSLEGGGLVFTDTQYF
>15|.|.|TRBJ1-2|TRBV15
TGTGCCACCAGCCCCCGGGACACCGCTAACTATGGCTACACCTTC
CATSPRDTANYGYTF
>14|TRBD1|.|TRBJ2-7|TRBV19
TGTGCCAGTAGTGGGGACAGGGGGCTCTACGAGCAGTACTTC
CASSGDRGLYEQYF
>19|.|.|TRBJ1-2|TRBV4-1
TGCGCCAGCAGCCAAGAAGGTGTAAGGGACATAATCTTCGACTATGGCTACACCTTC
CASSQEGVRDIIFDYGYTF
>16|TRBD2|.|TRBJ2-6|TRBV30
TGTGCCTGGGTCGCGCGGGGGGTCTCTGGGGCCAACGTCCTGACTTTC
CAWVARGVSGANVLTF
>14|.|.|TRBJ1-2|TRBV9
TGTGCCAGCAGCGTAGAGATGGGGCACTATGGCTACACCTTC
CASSVEMGHYGYTF
>14|TRBD1|.|TRBJ2-5|TRBV2
TGTGCCAGCAGGAACCGGGACAGACAAGAGACCCAGTACTTC
CASRNRDRQETQYF
>15|.|.|TRBJ2-1|TRBV25-1
TGTGCCAGCAGTGAATTAGGAGGGGCCTACAATGAGCAGTTCTTC
CASSELGGAYNEQFF
>15|TRBD1|.|TRBJ1-1|TRBV10-3
TGTGCCATCAGTCCCGTCGACAGGGGGAACACTGAAGCTTTCTTT
CAISPVDRGNTEAFF
>14|TRBD1|few|TRBJ1-5|TRBV2
TGTGCCAGCAGGGAAGACAGGGTCAATCAGCCCCAGCATTTT
CASREDRVNQPQHF
>13|TRBD1|.|TRBJ1-5|TRBV19
TGTGCCAGTACCCCGGACAGGGAGGGGCCCCAGCATTTT
CASTPDREGPQHF
>16|TRBD1|.|TRBJ2-3|TRBV19
TGTGCCAGTAGTATCACGACAGGGGCTAGCACAGATACGCAGTATTTT
CASSITTGASTDTQYF
>18|TRBD1|once|TRBJ1-1|TRBV7-2
TGTGCCAGCAGCTTAGAGACTCGGGACAGGGGATTGAACACTGAAGCTTTCTTT
CASSLETRDRGLNTEAFF
>15|TRBD1|.|TRBJ1-2|TRBV19
TGTGCCAGTAGTGGGGACAGGGTCACCCCTGCCGGCTACACCTTC
CASSGDRVTPAGYTF
>12|.|.|TRBJ1-5|TRBV30
TGTGCCTGGAGTGGCCAGAATCAGCCCCAGCATTTT
CAWSGQNQPQHF
>13|.|.|TRBJ2-1|TRBV2
TGTGCCAGCACCCAATCCCAATACAATGAGCAGTTCTTC
CASTQSQYNEQFF
>18|.|.|TRBJ2-1|TRBV12-5
TGTGCTAGTGGTTTGGTAGTCAGGTCGATAGCGAGTGATTATGAGCAGTTCTTC
CASGLVVRSIASDYEQFF
>13|.|.|TRBJ2-5|TRBV19
TGTGCCAGTAGTATGAGGACAGCCGAGACCCAGTACTTC
CASSMRTAETQYF
>16|.|few|TRBJ1-4|TRBV7-9
TGTGCCAGCAGCTTAGCTGCGGACACCACGGGTGAAAAACTGTTTTTT
CASSLAADTTGEKLFF
>15|TRBD2|.|TRBJ2-7|TRBV6-5
TGTGCCAGCAGTTACGGGACTAGCGTCTCCTACGAGCAGTACTTC
CASSYGTSVSYEQYF
>14|.|once|TRBJ2-2|TRBV19
TGTGCCAGTAGTATGACTTGGATCACCGGGGAGCTGTTTTTT
CASSMTWITGELFF
>14|.|few|TRBJ1-5|TRBV4-1
TGCGCCAGCAGCCAAGACCCCGGGGGGAGGCCCCAGCATTTT
CASSQDPGGRPQHF
>15|.|once|TRBJ1-5|TRBV6-1
TGTGCCAGCAGGGAGGGGACGGTGAGCAATCAGCCCCAGCATTTT
CASREGTVSNQPQHF
>16|TRBD1|.|TRBJ1-5|TRBV19
TGTGCCAGTAGTCAGACCGGGACAGGGGAAAATCAGCCCCAGCATTTT
CASSQTGTGENQPQHF
>11|.|.|TRBJ1-1|TRBV19
TGTGCCACCAGGGCGAACACTGAAGCTTTCTTT
CATRANTEAFF
>15|TRBD1|.|TRBJ1-1|TRBV29-1
TGCAGCGTGCGGGGGACAGGGGCGACTAACACTGAAGCTTTCTTT
CSVRGTGATNTEAFF